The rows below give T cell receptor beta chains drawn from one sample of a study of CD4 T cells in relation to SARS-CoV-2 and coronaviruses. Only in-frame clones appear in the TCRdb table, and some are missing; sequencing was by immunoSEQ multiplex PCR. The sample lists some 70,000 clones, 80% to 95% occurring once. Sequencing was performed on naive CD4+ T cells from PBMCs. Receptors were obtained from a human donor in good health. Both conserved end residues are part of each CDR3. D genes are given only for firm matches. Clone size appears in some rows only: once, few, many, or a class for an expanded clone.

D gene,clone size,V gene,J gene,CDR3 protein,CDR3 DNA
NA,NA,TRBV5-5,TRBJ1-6,CASSEGQPTSYNSPLHF,TGTGCCAGCAGCGAAGGACAGCCTACGTCCTATAATTCACCCCTCCACTTT
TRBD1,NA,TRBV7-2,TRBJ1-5,CASSWDRDSNQPQHF,TGTGCCAGCAGCTGGGACAGGGACTCCAATCAGCCCCAGCATTTT
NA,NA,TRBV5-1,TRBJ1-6,CASSLSSYNSPLHF,TGCGCCAGCAGCTTAAGCTCCTATAATTCACCCCTCCACTTT
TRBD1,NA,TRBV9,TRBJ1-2,CASTQGEGSNYGYTF,TGTGCCAGCACCCAGGGGGAGGGCAGCAACTATGGCTACACCTTC
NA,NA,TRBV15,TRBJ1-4,CATRRDGGFEKLFF,TGTGCCACCAGAAGGGACGGCGGGTTTGAAAAACTGTTTTTT
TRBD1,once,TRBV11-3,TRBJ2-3,CASSNGPGQGIDTQYF,TGTGCCAGCAGCAATGGACCGGGACAGGGGATAGATACGCAGTATTTT
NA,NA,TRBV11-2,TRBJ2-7,CASSLAGHYSYEQYF,TGTGCCAGCAGCTTAGCAGGACACTACTCCTACGAGCAGTACTTC
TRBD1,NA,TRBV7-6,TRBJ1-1,CASSSQGNNEAFF,TGTGCCAGCAGCTCACAGGGGAATAATGAAGCTTTCTTT
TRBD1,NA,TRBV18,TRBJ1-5,CASSPPGQGGNQPQHF,TGTGCCAGCTCACCCCCGGGACAGGGGGGCAATCAGCCCCAGCATTTT
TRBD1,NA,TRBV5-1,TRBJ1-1,CASSADRVNTEAFF,TGCGCCAGCAGCGCGGACAGGGTTAACACTGAAGCTTTCTTT
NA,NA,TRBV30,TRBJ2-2,CAWRPGGVNTGELFF,TGTGCCTGGAGGCCCGGTGGTGTTAACACCGGGGAGCTGTTTTTT
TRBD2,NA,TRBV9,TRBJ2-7,CASSVLSGRDSEQYF,TGTGCCAGCAGCGTGCTTAGCGGGAGGGATAGCGAGCAGTACTTC
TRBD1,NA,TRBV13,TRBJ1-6,CASSQDRGNSPLHF,TGTGCCAGCAGCCAGGACAGGGGAAACTCACCCCTCCACTTT
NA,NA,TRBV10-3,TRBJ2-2,CAIRGYNTGELFF,TGTGCCATCAGGGGCTACAACACCGGGGAGCTGTTTTTT
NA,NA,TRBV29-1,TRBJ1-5,CSVAGPNQPQHF,TGCAGCGTGGCGGGGCCCAATCAGCCCCAGCATTTT
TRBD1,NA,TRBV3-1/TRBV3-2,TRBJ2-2,CASSHRTTGETGELFF,TGTGCCAGCAGCCATCGAACGACAGGGGAAACCGGGGAGCTGTTTTTT
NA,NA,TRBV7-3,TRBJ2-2,CASSLTGVNTGELFF,TGTGCCAGCAGCTTAACGGGGGTGAACACCGGGGAGCTGTTTTTT
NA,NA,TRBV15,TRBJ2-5,CATSRPTSLETQYF,TGTGCCACCAGCAGACCGACTAGTTTGGAGACCCAGTACTTC
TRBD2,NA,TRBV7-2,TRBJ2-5,CASSRRLAGKETQYF,TGTGCCAGCAGCCGCCGACTAGCGGGAAAGGAGACCCAGTACTTC
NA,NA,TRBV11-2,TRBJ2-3,CASSFSGGTDTQYF,TGTGCCAGCAGCTTCTCGGGGGGCACAGATACGCAGTATTTT
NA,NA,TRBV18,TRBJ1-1,CASSPPLPANTEAFF,TGTGCCAGCTCACCACCGCTTCCAGCCAACACTGAAGCTTTCTTT
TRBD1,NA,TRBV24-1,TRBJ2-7,CATSEATGQGFPYEQYF,TGTGCCACCAGTGAAGCCACGGGACAGGGGTTCCCCTACGAGCAGTACTTC
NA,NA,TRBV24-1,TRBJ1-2,CATSGNYGYTF,TGTGCCACCAGTGGAAACTATGGCTACACCTTC
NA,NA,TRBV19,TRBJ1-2,CASSRATGILNYGYTF,TGTGCCAGTAGTAGAGCCACAGGGATACTTAACTATGGCTACACCTTC
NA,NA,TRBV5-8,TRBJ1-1,CASSLGYRVSNTEAFF,TGTGCCAGCAGCTTGGGATACAGGGTATCGAACACTGAAGCTTTCTTT
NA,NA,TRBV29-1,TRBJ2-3,CSVSASTDTQYF,TGCAGCGTTTCCGCGAGCACAGATACGCAGTATTTT
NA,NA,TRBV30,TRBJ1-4,CAWSETVATNEKLFF,TGTGCCTGGAGTGAGACCGTTGCAACTAATGAAAAACTGTTTTTT